The T cell receptor beta chain under discussion was sequenced for a study of shared clonotypes between healthy human individuals. Findings of the study overall: Blood was the sole source, and tissue repertoires probably differ. Non-shared clonotypes had lower generation probabilities than those shared by all four donors.

On this clone itself: The target antigen is unknown.

CD45RA+ naive and CD45RA-negative memory subsets were separated from CD4+ cells. The repertoire was sequenced with immunoSEQ multiplex PCR; TCRdb's copy has only in-frame clones and lacks some. The table lists about 980,000 clones, approximately 80% of them singletons. The TCR comes from a man aged 18 to 30 in good health. The sequenced sample was memory CD4+ T cells sorted from blood. Subset described: CD45RA-negative fraction.

The CDR3 loop is CASSFPGVSYEQYF. The CDR3 DNA reads as TGTGCCAGTAGCTTCCCTGGAGTCTCCTACGAGCAGTACTTC. V usage is TRBV19 and J usage is TRBJ2-7; D gene ambiguous. CDR1 and CDR2 from the germline V gene are LNHDA and SQIVND (reference sequence). The CDR3 extends over 14 amino acids. Trimming removed 6 bases at V and 0 bases at J, with 12 bases between.